This note documents a single TCR beta chain sequence. Produced via immunoSEQ multiplex PCR; TCRdb's table is partial and in-frame only. The sample records some 2 million clones, about 95% being singletons. Naive-designated CD8 cells lacked CD45RO, were positively enriched for CCR7, and omitted terminally differentiated effector memory CD45RA+ cells. This entry is derived from a study of shared clonotypes between healthy human individuals. This CDR3 is 16 amino acids long. The specimen was naive CD8+ T cells sorted from blood. The sequence was collected from a man younger than 35 in good health. The V gene is TRBV21-1, the J gene TRBJ2-7; no check of the table's D call, TRBD1, against the DNA was made. TRBV21-1 is deemed a pseudogene. The CDR3 protein is CASSLRSDRESYEQYF. In DNA, the CDR3 is TGTGCCAGCAGCCTGCGGTCGGACAGGGAGTCCTACGAGCAGTACTTC.